The clone carrying this T cell receptor beta chain was found once. Its antigen is still unknown. The sample comes from a study of cytomegalovirus exposure and HLA in healthy donors. Looking at the study overall: Membership in the Caucasian-associated ancestry cluster was found for about four fifths of 398 genotyped donors.

Trimming took 4 bases from V and 1 from J, leaving 7 bases between them. Germline CDR1 is MRHNA and CDR2 is SNTAGT. The CDR3 has 14 amino acids. Among the donors, all were healthy bone marrow donors. General study results and limits: HLA-A and HLA-B allele assignments for most subjects were reportedly predicted accurately using TCR beta sequences.

Primers: 60 Vbeta forward and 13 Jbeta reverse. The authors' processing: Later, an analysis found 65 million to 85 million unique TCR beta chains, and about 10 million of these were shared. TCRdb's copy holds only in-frame clones and misses some; the assay was immunoSEQ multiplex PCR. That table gives V, J and clone size, and the DNA gave D and trimming. The repertoire holds some 200,000 clones, with 65% to 80% as singletons. The chain uses TRBV6-4 and TRBJ2-2; possible D gene TRBD1, 6 bases. This sequence was found in a middle-aged man in good health and CMV-seronegative. Sequencing input: PBMCs. CDR3 DNA sequence: TGTGCCAGCAGTGCGACAGGGAACACCGGGGAGCTGTTTTTT. It encodes CASSATGNTGELFF.